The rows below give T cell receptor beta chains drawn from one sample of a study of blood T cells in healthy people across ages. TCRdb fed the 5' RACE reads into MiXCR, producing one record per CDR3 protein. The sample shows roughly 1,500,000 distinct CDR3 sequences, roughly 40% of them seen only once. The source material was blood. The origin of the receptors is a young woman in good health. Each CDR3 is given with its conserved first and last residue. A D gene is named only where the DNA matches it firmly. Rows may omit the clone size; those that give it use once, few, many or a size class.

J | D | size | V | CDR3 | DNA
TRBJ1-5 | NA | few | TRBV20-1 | CSARGGRSYSNQPQHF | TGCAGTGCTAGAGGCGGGCGGTCTTATAGCAATCAGCCCCAGCATTTT
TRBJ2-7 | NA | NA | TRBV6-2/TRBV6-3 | CASRSGTPIYEQYF | TGTGCCAGCAGATCCGGGACACCTATCTACGAGCAGTACTTC
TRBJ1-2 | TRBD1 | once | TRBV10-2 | CASSTAGGNGYTF | TGCGCCAGCAGTACTGCAGGGGGAAATGGCTACACCTTC
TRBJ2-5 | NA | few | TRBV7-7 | CASSLRVQETQYF | TGTGCCAGCAGCTTGCGCGTTCAAGAGACCCAGTACTTC
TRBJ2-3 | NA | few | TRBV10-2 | CASGGLPNTDTQYF | TGCGCCAGCGGGGGCCTCCCTAACACAGATACGCAGTATTTT
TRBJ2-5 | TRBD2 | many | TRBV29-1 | CSVDGGIQETQYF | TGCAGCGTTGACGGGGGGATACAAGAGACCCAGTACTTC
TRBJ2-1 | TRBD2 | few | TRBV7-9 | CASSGTSGNSGFF | TGTGCCAGCAGCGGGACTAGCGGGAACTCTGGGTTCTTC
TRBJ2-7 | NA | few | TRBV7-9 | CASSLGTTEFDEQYF | TGTGCCAGCAGCTTGGGAACGACGGAGTTTGACGAGCAGTACTTC
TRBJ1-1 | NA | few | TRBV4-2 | CASSPGHSTNTEAFF | TGTGCCAGCAGCCCCGGCCACAGCACGAACACTGAAGCTTTCTTT
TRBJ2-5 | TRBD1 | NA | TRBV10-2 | CASSENRGQETQYF | TGCGCCAGCAGTGAGAACAGGGGGCAAGAGACCCAGTACTTC
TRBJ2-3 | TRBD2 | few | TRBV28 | CASSLGTSGVSSTDTQYF | TGTGCCAGCAGTCTGGGGACTAGCGGGGTGTCTAGCACAGATACGCAGTATTTT
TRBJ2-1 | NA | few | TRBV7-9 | CASSLAVSGNEQFF | TGTGCCAGCAGCTTAGCTGTAAGTGGCAATGAGCAGTTCTTC
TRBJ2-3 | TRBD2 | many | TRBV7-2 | CASSFGRSADTQYF | TGTGCCAGCAGCTTCGGGAGGTCGGCAGATACGCAGTATTTT
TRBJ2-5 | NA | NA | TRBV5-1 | CASSLDRMETQYF | TGCGCCAGCAGCTTGGATCGTATGGAGACCCAGTACTTC
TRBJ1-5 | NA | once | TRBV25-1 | CASSDWDEEGQPQHF | TGTGCCAGCAGTGATTGGGACGAGGAGGGTCAGCCCCAGCATTTT
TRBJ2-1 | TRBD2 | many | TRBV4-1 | CASSQVDGGGPYNEQFF | TGCGCCAGCAGCCAAGTTGATGGCGGGGGGCCGTACAATGAGCAGTTCTTC
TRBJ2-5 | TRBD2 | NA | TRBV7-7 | CASSVSSGSSGETQYF | TGTGCCAGCAGCGTCTCTAGCGGGAGCTCTGGAGAGACCCAGTACTTC
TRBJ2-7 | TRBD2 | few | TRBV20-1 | CSASALADYYEQYF | TGCAGTGCTAGTGCGCTAGCGGATTACTACGAGCAGTACTTC
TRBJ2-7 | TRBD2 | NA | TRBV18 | CASSPPTSGSIEQYF | TGTGCCAGCTCACCACCGACGAGCGGGAGTATCGAGCAGTACTTC
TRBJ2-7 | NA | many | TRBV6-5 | CASSYPEQYF | TGTGCCAGCAGTTACCCGGAGCAGTACTTC
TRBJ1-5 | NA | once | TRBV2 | CASSEVANQPQHF | TGTGCCAGCAGTGAAGTGGCCAATCAGCCCCAGCATTTT
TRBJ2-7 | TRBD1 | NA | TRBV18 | CASSPFPDRAPYEQYF | TGTGCCAGCTCACCGTTTCCGGACAGGGCACCCTACGAGCAGTACTTC
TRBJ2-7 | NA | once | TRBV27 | CASSLRDPGGYEQYF | TGTGCCAGCAGTTTGAGGGACCCAGGAGGGTACGAGCAGTACTTC
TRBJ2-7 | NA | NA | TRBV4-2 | CASSQTLASSGEQYF | TGTGCCAGCAGCCAAACCTTAGCGAGCTCGGGCGAGCAGTACTTC
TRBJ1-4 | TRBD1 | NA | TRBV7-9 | CASSTRQGKEGEKLFF | TGTGCCAGCAGCACCAGACAGGGAAAAGAGGGTGAAAAACTGTTTTTT
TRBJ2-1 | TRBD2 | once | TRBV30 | CAWSASSGVYNEQFF | TGTGCCTGGAGTGCCTCTAGCGGGGTCTACAATGAGCAGTTCTTC
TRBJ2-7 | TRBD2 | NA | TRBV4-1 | CASSQDSGEPTALYNEQYF | TGCGCCAGCAGCCAAGATAGCGGGGAGCCAACCGCCCTATACAATGAGCAGTACTTC
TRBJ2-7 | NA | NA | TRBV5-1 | CASSAGTEWQQYF | TGCGCCAGCAGCGCCGGGACGGAGTGGCAGCAGTACTTC
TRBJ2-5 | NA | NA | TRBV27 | CASSPLTGRETQYF | TGTGCCAGCAGTCCCCTGACCGGTAGGGAGACCCAGTACTTC
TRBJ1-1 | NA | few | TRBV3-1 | CASSPPTQGSSEAFF | TGTGCCAGCAGCCCACCTACGCAGGGAAGTTCCGAAGCTTTCTTT
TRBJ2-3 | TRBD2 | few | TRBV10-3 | CAIRIIAGGGTDTQYF | TGTGCCATCAGAATTATAGCGGGAGGAGGCACAGATACGCAGTATTTT
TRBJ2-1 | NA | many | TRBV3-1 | CASSREPGYNEQFF | TGTGCCAGCAGCCGGGAGCCAGGCTACAATGAGCAGTTCTTC
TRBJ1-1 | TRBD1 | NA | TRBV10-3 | CAISERQGVGAEAFF | TGTGCCATCAGTGAACGACAGGGGGTGGGCGCTGAAGCTTTCTTT
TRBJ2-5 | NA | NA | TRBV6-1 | CASSARDATSVGQETQYF | TGTGCCAGCAGTGCCCGGGACGCCACGTCGGTTGGCCAAGAGACCCAGTACTTC
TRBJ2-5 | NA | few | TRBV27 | CATTWGETQYF | TGTGCCACAACGTGGGGAGAGACCCAGTACTTC
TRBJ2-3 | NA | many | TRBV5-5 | CASSLGHRDPQYF | TGTGCCAGCAGCTTGGGACACCGGGACCCGCAGTATTTT
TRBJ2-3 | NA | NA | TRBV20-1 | CSASPSEGGTDTQYF | TGCAGTGCTAGTCCTTCGGAGGGGGGCACAGATACGCAGTATTTT
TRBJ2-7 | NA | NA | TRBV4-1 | CTSSQAGGGRSYEQYF | TGCACCAGCAGCCAAGCTGGTGGGGGAAGATCCTACGAGCAGTACTTC
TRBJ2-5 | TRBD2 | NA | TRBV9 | CASSATSGYETQYF | TGTGCCAGCAGCGCAACTAGCGGCTACGAGACCCAGTACTTC